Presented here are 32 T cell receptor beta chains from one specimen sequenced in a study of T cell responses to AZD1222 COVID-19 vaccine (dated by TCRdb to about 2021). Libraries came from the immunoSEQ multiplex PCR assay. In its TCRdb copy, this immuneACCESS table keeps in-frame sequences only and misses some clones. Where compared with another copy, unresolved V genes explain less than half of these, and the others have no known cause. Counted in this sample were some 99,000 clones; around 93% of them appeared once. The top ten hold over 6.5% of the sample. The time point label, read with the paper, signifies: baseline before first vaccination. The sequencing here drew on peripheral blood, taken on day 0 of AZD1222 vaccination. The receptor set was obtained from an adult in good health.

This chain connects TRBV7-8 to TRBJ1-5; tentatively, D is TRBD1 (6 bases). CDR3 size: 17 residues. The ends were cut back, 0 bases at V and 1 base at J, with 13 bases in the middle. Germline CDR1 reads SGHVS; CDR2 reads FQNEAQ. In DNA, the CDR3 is TGTGCCAGCAGCTTAGCGGGGGGGGGCCGAAGCAATCAGCCCCAGCATTTT. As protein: CASSLAGGGRSNQPQHF.

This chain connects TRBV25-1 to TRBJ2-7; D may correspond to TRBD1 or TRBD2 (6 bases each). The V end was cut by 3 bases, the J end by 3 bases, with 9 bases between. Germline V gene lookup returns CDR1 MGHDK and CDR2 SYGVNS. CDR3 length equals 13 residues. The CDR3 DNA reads TGTGCCAGCAGTGATGGGGGGCTCTACGAGCAGTACTTC. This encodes CASSDGGLYEQYF.

The CDR3, as DNA: TGTGCCAGCAGCCCAGACAGCTACGAGCAGTACTTC. Its protein is CASSPDSYEQYF. The chain links TRBV3-1 (or the pseudogene TRBV3-2) to TRBJ2-7, with D perhaps TRBD1 (5 bases). The CDR3 consists of 12 residues. V lost 4 bases and J lost 3, with 7 bases in between. Germline assignment: CDR1 LGHDT and CDR2 YNNKEL (reference sequence).

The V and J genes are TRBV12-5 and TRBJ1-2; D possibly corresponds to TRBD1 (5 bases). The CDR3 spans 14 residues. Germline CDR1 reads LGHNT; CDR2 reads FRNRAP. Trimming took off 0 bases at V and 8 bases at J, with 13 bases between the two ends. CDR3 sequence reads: CASGLVPTGRGYTF. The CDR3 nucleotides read TGTGCTAGTGGTTTGGTACCAACAGGCCGGGGCTACACCTTC.

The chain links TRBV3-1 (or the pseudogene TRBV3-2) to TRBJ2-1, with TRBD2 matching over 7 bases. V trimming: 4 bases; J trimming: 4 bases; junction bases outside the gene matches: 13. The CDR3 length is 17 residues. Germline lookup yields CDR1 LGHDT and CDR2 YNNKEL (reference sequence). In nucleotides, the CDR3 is TGTGCCAGCAGCCGGTCTGGTCTGGCGGGAGCTTACAATGAGCAGTTCTTC. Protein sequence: CASSRSGLAGAYNEQFF.

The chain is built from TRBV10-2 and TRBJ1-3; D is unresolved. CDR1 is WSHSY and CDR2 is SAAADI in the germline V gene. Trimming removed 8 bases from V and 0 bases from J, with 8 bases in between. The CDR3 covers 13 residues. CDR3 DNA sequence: TGCGCCAGCGGGTATCCCTCTGGAAACACCATATATTTT. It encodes CASGYPSGNTIYF.

CDR3 nucleotides: TGTGCCAGCAGCCAAGGACAGGGGGCAAACACCATATATTTT. Amino acid sequence: CASSQGQGANTIYF. The chain is built from TRBV3-1 (or the pseudogene TRBV3-2) and TRBJ1-3; 10 nucleotides align to TRBD1. The CDR3 is made up of 14 amino acids. CDR1 is LGHDT, CDR2 YNNKEL, per germline (reference sequence). Trimming removed 1 base from V and 6 bases from J; junction bases left unmatched: 0.

CDR3 protein: CSVVGYSGANVLTF. Here the CDR3 DNA reads TGCAGCGTTGTAGGTTACTCTGGGGCCAACGTCCTGACTTTC. The chain joins TRBV29-1 to TRBJ2-6; no definite D call. V lost 4 bases and J lost 0, with 7 bases in between. The CDR3 runs to 14 residues. Per germline, CDR1 SQVTM and CDR2 ANQGSEA.

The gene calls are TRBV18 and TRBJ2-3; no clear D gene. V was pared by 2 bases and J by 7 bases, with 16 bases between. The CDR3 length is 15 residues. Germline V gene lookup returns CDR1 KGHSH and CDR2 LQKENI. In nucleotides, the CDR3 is TGTGCCAGCTCACCAGGAGACGGAGTTACAAATACGCAGTATTTT. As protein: CASSPGDGVTNTQYF.

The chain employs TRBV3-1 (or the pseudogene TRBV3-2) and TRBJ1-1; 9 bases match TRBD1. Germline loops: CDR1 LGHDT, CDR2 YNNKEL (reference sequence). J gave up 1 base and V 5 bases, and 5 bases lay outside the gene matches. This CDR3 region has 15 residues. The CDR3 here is CASSLQGASNTEAFF. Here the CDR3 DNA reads TGTGCCAGCAGCTTACAGGGGGCTTCGAACACTGAAGCTTTCTTT.

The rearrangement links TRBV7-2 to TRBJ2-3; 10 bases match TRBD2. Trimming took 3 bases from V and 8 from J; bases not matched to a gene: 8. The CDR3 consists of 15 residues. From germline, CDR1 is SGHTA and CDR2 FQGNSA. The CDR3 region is CASSFASGGYGTQYF. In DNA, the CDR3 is TGTGCCAGCAGCTTCGCTAGCGGGGGATACGGTACGCAGTATTTT. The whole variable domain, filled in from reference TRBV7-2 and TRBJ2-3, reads GAGVSQSPSNKVTEKGKDVELRCDPISGHTALYWYRQSLGQGLEFLIYFQGNSAPDKSGLPSDRFSAERTGGSVSTLTIQRTQQEDSAVYLCASSFASGGYGTQYFGPGTRLTVL.

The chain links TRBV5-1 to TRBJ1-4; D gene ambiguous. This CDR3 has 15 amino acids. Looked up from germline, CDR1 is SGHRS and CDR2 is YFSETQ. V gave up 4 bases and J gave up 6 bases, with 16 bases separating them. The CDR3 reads CASSLLGIGDEKLFF. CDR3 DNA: TGCGCCAGCAGCCTGTTGGGGATTGGCGATGAAAAACTGTTTTTT.

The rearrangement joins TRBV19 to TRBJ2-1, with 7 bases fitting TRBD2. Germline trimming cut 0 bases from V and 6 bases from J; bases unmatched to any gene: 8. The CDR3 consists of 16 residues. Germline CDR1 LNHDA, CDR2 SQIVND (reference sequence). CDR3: CASSIDWGEGGNEQFF. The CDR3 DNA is TGTGCCAGTAGTATAGATTGGGGGGAGGGCGGCAATGAGCAGTTCTTC. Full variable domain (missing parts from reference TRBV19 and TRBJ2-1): DGGITQSPKYLFRKEGQNVTLSCEQNLNHDAMYWYRQDPGQGLRLIYYSQIVNDFQKGDIAEGYSVSREKKESFPLTVTSAQKNPTAFYLCASSIDWGEGGNEQFFGPGTRLTVL.

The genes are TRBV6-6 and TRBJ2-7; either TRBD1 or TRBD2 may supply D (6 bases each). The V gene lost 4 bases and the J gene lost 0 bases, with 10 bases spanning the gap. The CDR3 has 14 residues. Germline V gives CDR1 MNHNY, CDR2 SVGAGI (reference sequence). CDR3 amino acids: CASSWGDTSYEQYF. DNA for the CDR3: TGTGCCAGCAGTTGGGGGGACACCTCCTACGAGCAGTACTTC.

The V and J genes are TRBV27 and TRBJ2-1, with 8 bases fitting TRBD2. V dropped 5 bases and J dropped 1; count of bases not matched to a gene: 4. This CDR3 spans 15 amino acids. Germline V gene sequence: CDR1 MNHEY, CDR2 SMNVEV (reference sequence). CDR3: CASSLSGGSYNEQFF. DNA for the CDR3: TGTGCCAGCAGTCTGAGCGGGGGATCCTACAATGAGCAGTTCTTC.

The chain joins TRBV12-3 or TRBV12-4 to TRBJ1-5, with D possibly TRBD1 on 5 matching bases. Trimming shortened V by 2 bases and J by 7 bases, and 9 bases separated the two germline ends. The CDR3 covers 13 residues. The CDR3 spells CASSLQGEQPQHF. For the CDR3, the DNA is TGTGCCAGCAGTTTACAGGGTGAGCAGCCCCAGCATTTT.

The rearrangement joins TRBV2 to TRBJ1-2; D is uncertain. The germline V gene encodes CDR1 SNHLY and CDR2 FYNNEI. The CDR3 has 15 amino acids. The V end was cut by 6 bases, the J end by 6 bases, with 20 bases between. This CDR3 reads CASSPDLHRYDGYTF. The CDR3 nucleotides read TGTGCCAGCAGCCCGGACCTTCACCGGTACGATGGCTACACCTTC.

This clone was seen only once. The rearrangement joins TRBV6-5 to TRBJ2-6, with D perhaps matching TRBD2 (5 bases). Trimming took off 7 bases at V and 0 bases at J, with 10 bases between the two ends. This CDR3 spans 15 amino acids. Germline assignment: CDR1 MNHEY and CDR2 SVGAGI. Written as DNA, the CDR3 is TGTGCCAGCATTGTAAGCGGCTCTGGGGCCAACGTCCTGACTTTC. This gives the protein CASIVSGSGANVLTF.

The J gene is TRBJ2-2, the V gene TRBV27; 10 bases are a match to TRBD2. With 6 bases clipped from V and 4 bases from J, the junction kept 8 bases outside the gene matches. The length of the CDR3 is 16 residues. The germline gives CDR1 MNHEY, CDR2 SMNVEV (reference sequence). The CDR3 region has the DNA TGTGCCAGCAGACGAGCGGGGGGGTGGCTCACCGGGGAGCTGTTTTTT. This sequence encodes CASRRAGGWLTGELFF.

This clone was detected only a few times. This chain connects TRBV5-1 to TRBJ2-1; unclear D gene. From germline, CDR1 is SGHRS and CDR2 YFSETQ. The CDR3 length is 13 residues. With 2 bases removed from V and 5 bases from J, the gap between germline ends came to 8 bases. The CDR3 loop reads CASSFGGDNEQFF. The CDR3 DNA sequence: TGCGCCAGCAGCTTTGGTGGAGACAATGAGCAGTTCTTC.

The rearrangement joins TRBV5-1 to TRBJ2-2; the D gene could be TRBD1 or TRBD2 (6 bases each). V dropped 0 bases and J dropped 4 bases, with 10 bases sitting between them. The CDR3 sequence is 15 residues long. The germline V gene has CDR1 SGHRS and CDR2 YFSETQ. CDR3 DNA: TGCGCCAGCAGCTTGGGCGGAGGGGGCACCGGGGAGCTGTTTTTT. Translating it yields CASSLGGGGTGELFF.

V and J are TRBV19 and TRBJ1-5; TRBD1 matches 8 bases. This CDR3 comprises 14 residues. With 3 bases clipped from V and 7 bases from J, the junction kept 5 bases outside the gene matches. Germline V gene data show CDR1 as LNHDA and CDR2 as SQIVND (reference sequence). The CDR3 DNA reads TGTGCCAGTAGTATTGGACAGGGCCGGCAGCCCCAGCATTTT. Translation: CASSIGQGRQPQHF.

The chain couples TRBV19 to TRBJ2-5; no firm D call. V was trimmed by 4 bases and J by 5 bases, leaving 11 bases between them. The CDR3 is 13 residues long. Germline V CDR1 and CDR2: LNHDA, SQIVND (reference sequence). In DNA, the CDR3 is TGTGCCAGTAGTACCCTCCCCTGGGAGACCCAGTACTTC. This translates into CASSTLPWETQYF.

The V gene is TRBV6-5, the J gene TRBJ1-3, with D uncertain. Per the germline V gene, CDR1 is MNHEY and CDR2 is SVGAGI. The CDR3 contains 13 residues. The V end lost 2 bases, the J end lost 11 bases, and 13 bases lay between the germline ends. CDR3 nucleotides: TGTGCCAGCAGTTACCAACCTGGGTCCGCCATATATTTT. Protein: CASSYQPGSAIYF.

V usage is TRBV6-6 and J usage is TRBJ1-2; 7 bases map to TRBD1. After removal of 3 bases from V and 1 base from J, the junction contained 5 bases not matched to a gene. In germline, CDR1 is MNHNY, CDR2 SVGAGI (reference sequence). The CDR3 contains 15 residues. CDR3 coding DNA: TGTGCCAGCAGTTATTCGGACAGGCTTAACTATGGCTACACCTTC. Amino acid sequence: CASSYSDRLNYGYTF.

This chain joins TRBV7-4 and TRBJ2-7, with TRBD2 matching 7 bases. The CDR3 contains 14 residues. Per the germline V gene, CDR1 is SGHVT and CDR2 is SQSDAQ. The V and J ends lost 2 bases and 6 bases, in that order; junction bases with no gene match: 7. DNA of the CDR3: TGTGCCAGCAGCTTATTGACTAGCTCCGGCGAGCAGTACTTC. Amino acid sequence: CASSLLTSSGEQYF.

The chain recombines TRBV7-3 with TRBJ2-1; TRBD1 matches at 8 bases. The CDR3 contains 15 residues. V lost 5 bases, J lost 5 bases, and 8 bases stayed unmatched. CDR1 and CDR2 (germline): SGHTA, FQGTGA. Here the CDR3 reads CASSPSGTGNNEQFF. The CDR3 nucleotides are TGTGCCAGCAGCCCCTCCGGGACAGGCAACAATGAGCAGTTCTTC.

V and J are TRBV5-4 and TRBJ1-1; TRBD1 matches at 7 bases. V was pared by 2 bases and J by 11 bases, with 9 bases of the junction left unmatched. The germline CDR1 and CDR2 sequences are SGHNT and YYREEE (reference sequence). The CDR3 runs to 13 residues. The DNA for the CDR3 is TGTGCCAGCAGCTTACAGGGGCAGGCGCGGGCTTTCTTT. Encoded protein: CASSLQGQARAFF.

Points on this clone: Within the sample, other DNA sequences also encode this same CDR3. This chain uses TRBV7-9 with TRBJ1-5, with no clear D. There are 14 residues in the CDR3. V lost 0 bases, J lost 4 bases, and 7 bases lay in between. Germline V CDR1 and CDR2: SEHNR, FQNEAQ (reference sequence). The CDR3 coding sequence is TGTGCCAGCAGCTTAGCAGGGCATAATCAGCCCCAGCATTTT. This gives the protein CASSLAGHNQPQHF.

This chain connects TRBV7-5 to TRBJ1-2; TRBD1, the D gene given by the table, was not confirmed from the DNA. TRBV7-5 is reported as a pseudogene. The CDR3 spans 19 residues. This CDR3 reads CARSLGPVGNRGSYGGYTF. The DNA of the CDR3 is TGTGCCAGAAGCTTAGGGCCGGTTGGGAACAGGGGATCGTACGGGGGCTACACCTTC.

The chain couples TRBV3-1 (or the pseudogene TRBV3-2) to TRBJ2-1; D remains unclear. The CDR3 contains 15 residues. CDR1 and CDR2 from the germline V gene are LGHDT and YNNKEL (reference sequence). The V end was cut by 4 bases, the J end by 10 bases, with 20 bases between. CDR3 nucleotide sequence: TGTGCCAGCAGCCCACAGCCGGGCCCCAATGCGGAGCAGTTCTTC. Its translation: CASSPQPGPNAEQFF.

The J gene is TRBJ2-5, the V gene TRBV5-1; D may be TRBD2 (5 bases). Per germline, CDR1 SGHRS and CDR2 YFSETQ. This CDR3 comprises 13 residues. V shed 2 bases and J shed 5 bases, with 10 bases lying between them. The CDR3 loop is CASSFPGSETQYF. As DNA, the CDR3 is TGCGCCAGCAGCTTTCCGGGGAGTGAGACCCAGTACTTC.